These 22 T cell receptor beta chains originate from one sample sequenced in a study of T cell responses to AZD1222 COVID-19 vaccine. Profiling relied on immunoSEQ multiplex PCR, and the TCRdb table lists in-frame clones only, not all of them. Here the sample spans 140,000 to 150,000 clones, over 75% being singletons. Specimen: peripheral blood, collected on day 0 of AZD1222 vaccination. The receptor set was obtained from an adult in good health.

The rearrangement links TRBV5-1 to TRBJ2-3; possible D gene TRBD1, 5 bases. Germline lookup yields CDR1 SGHRS and CDR2 YFSETQ. Trimming removed 0 bases at V and 1 base at J, with 12 bases between. The CDR3 runs to 16 residues. The CDR3 here is CASSLESGMRTDTQYF. CDR3 DNA sequence: TGCGCCAGCAGCTTGGAGTCAGGGATGCGCACAGATACGCAGTATTTT.

This chain joins TRBV7-6 and TRBJ2-3; the D gene is possibly TRBD2 (5 bases). The CDR3 runs to 14 residues. V was pared by 0 bases and J by 5 bases, with 9 bases between. Germline-derived CDR1 and CDR2 are SGHVS and FNYEAQ. The CDR3 DNA reads TGTGCCAGCAGCTTAGCGGGAGCCGGAGATACGCAGTATTTT. This gives the protein CASSLAGAGDTQYF.

The chain recombines TRBV12-5 with TRBJ2-4; D is ambiguous. V lost 2 bases, J lost 12 bases, and 17 bases lay in between. Germline V CDR1 and CDR2: LGHNT, FRNRAP. The CDR3 sequence is 14 residues long. CDR3 residues: CASGLPQNDVSQYF. DNA of the CDR3: TGTGCTAGTGGTTTGCCCCAGAACGACGTAAGTCAGTACTTC.

V usage is TRBV3-1 (or the pseudogene TRBV3-2) and J usage is TRBJ2-3; no definite D call. Germline V CDR1 and CDR2: LGHDT, YNNKEL (reference sequence). V lost 6 bases and J 4 bases, leaving 5 bases between the germline ends. CDR3 length equals 11 residues. CDR3 in DNA: TGTGCCAGCAGACAATCAGATACGCAGTATTTT. Residues: CASRQSDTQYF.

The V gene is TRBV5-1, the J gene TRBJ2-1; no clear D gene. The CDR3 length is 13 residues. V was cut by 0 bases and J by 7 bases, with 8 bases left in between. The V gene's germline CDR1 is SGHRS and CDR2 YFSETQ. The CDR3 reads CASSLANYNEQFF. In DNA, the CDR3 is TGCGCCAGCAGCTTGGCCAATTATAATGAGCAGTTCTTC.

The V gene is TRBV5-6, the J gene TRBJ2-3, with D hard to call. CDR1 and CDR2 (germline): SGHDT, YYEEEE. CDR3 size: 14 residues. Trimming took 2 bases from V and 1 from J, leaving 8 bases between them. For the CDR3, the DNA is TGTGCCAGCAGCTTAAGGTCCCGCACAGATACGCAGTATTTT. Protein sequence: CASSLRSRTDTQYF.

This clone was seen more than once but under ten times. The chain joins TRBV7-6 to TRBJ1-3; D unclear. Germline V gene sequence: CDR1 SGHVS, CDR2 FNYEAQ. V gave up 4 bases and J gave up 0 bases, with 1 base separating them. There are 12 residues in the CDR3. As DNA, the CDR3 is TGTGCCAGCAGCTACTCTGGAAACACCATATATTTT. Translating it yields CASSYSGNTIYF.

The V call is TRBV30, the J call TRBJ2-2, with no clear D. This CDR3 comprises 12 residues. Trimming took off 1 base at V and 6 bases at J, with 6 bases between the two ends. Germline loops: CDR1 GTSNPN, CDR2 SVGIG (reference sequence). Written as DNA, the CDR3 is TGTGCCTGGAGTGGGGAAGCCGGGGAGCTGTTTTTT. The encoded protein is CAWSGEAGELFF. Based on the CDR3 plus reference TRBV30 and TRBJ2-2, the full variable domain is SQTIHQWPATLVQPVGSPLSLECTVEGTSNPNLYWYRQAAGRGLQLLFYSVGIGQISSEVPQNLSASRPQDRQFILSSKKLLLSDSGFYLCAWSGEAGELFFGEGSRLTVL.

The chain recombines TRBV10-3 with TRBJ1-5, with D hard to call. V shed 0 bases and J shed 8 bases, with 8 bases lying between them. CDR3 length equals 13 residues. Germline V gives CDR1 ENHRY, CDR2 SYGVKD. The CDR3 coding sequence is TGTGCCATCAGTGAGTCGAGAGAGAAGCCCCAGCATTTT. Translating it yields CAISESREKPQHF.

This clone has a handful of counts. The chain recombines TRBV10-2 with TRBJ2-2; D remains unclear. The V end lost 3 bases, the J end lost 3 bases, and 11 bases lay between the germline ends. There are 15 residues in the CDR3. The germline CDR1 and CDR2 sequences are WSHSY and SAAADI. The CDR3 DNA reads as TGCGCCAGCAGTGACCCCGGTCCCTACACCGGGGAGCTGTTTTTT. Protein product: CASSDPGPYTGELFF.

The genes are TRBV28 and TRBJ1-2; no clear D. Trimming took off 1 base at V and 8 bases at J, with 8 bases between the two ends. CDR1 is MDHEN, CDR2 SYDVKM, per germline. This CDR3 has 12 amino acids. CDR3 sequence: CASSLSAIGYTF. CDR3 coding DNA: TGTGCCAGCAGTTTATCCGCAATCGGCTACACCTTC.

The chain uses TRBV5-1 and TRBJ2-1; 9 nucleotides line up with TRBD2. Germline-derived CDR1 and CDR2 are SGHRS and YFSETQ. CDR3 size: 16 residues. V lost 0 bases and J lost 7; bases outside the gene matches: 8. CDR3 DNA: TGCGCCAGCAGCTTGGACGGCGGGAGGGCCAGGAATGAGCAGTTCTTC. Amino acids: CASSLDGGRARNEQFF.

As regards this clone: Other DNA sequences from this sample encode an identical CDR3 as well. This chain uses TRBV18 with TRBJ1-1; D is perhaps TRBD1 (6 bases). Trimming left V 3 bases short and J 4 bases short, with 15 bases between. CDR1 KGHSH and CDR2 LQKENI come from the germline V gene. The CDR3 runs to 15 residues. CDR3 region: CASSPPGGLGTEAFF. CDR3 coding DNA: TGTGCCAGCTCACCTCCCGGGGGGCTCGGCACTGAAGCTTTCTTT.

This chain joins TRBV19 and TRBJ1-2, with D possibly matching TRBD1 (5 bases). Germline CDR1 and CDR2: LNHDA and SQIVND (reference sequence). V gave up 3 bases and J gave up 4 bases, with 15 bases separating them. CDR3 length: 15 residues. The CDR3 region is CASSMDRDGPYGYTF. The CDR3 nucleotides read TGTGCCAGTAGTATGGATAGGGACGGACCCTATGGCTACACCTTC.

The gene calls are TRBV27 and TRBJ2-1, with D maybe TRBD1 (5 bases). Per the germline V gene, CDR1 is MNHEY and CDR2 is SMNVEV (reference sequence). Deletions cut 7 bases from V and 3 bases from J, with 10 bases between. The CDR3 length is 13 residues. The CDR3 protein is CASTSGYYNEQFF. The CDR3 DNA reads as TGTGCCAGCACCTCAGGGTACTACAATGAGCAGTTCTTC.

The genes are TRBV19 and TRBJ1-5; 7 bases agree with TRBD1. The trim removed 3 bases at V and 3 bases at J, leaving 5 bases unmatched. This CDR3 region has 15 residues. Germline V gives CDR1 LNHDA, CDR2 SQIVND (reference sequence). The CDR3 sequence is CASSIRRGNNQPQHF. The CDR3 region has the DNA TGTGCCAGTAGTATTCGCAGGGGGAACAATCAGCCCCAGCATTTT.

This chain links TRBV19 with TRBJ1-2; no clear D. Germline CDR1 is LNHDA and CDR2 is SQIVND (reference sequence). V gave up 5 bases and J gave up 3 bases, with 19 bases separating them. The CDR3 runs 16 residues. As DNA, the CDR3 is TGTGCCAGTAGTTCGAGTCCGGGCTCCTGGGACTATGGCTACACCTTC. Protein: CASSSSPGSWDYGYTF.

The chain couples TRBV10-1 to TRBJ2-7; the D is unclear. The V end was cut by 3 bases, the J end by 7 bases, with 7 bases between. CDR1 WNHNN and CDR2 SYGVQD come from the germline V gene (reference sequence). The CDR3 loop spans 11 amino acids. The CDR3 spells CASSDWKEQYF. The CDR3 DNA reads TGCGCCAGCAGTGATTGGAAAGAGCAGTACTTC.

V usage is TRBV10-1 and J usage is TRBJ2-1; 10 bases match TRBD2. This CDR3 spans 17 amino acids. The V segment lost 1 base and the J segment 6 bases; nucleotides outside the gene matches: 9. CDR1 is WNHNN and CDR2 is SYGVQD in the germline V gene (reference sequence). CDR3 loop: CASSEYLTSGRANEQFF. For the CDR3, the DNA is TGCGCCAGCAGTGAGTATCTTACCAGCGGGAGGGCCAATGAGCAGTTCTTC.

This clone showed up just once. The genes are TRBV5-1 and TRBJ1-3; D call uncertain. The germline V gene has CDR1 SGHRS and CDR2 YFSETQ. The length of the CDR3 is 16 residues. V was shortened by 0 bases and J by 0 bases, with 10 bases between the two germline ends. The CDR3 region has the DNA TGCGCCAGCAGCTTGGGTAGGGCTGACTCTGGAAACACCATATATTTT. It translates to CASSLGRADSGNTIYF.

This rearrangement joins TRBV27 to TRBJ2-1; 10 bases match TRBD1. After removal of 6 bases from V and 4 bases from J, the junction contained 12 bases not matched to a gene. This CDR3 spans 17 amino acids. Germline values: CDR1 MNHEY, CDR2 SMNVEV (reference sequence). The CDR3 region is CASSPKEGTGAYNEQFF. The CDR3, as DNA: TGTGCCAGCAGCCCCAAGGAGGGGACAGGGGCTTACAATGAGCAGTTCTTC.

The V gene is TRBV10-1, the J gene TRBJ1-1; D is unclear. In germline, CDR1 is WNHNN, CDR2 SYGVQD (reference sequence). The CDR3 length is 13 residues. The V end lost 6 bases, the J end lost 0 bases, and 8 bases lay between the germline ends. CDR3 region: CASREGMNTEAFF. The DNA of the CDR3 is TGCGCCAGCAGGGAAGGCATGAACACTGAAGCTTTCTTT.